The 27 T cell receptor beta chains in this list originate from one sample, sequenced in a study of spatial heterogeneity in lung cancer. The time point is: blood at routine non-recurrence follow-up after resection. Via MiXCR, TCRdb re-called the 5' RACE reads, giving one row per CDR3 protein. Among about 10,000 distinct CDR3 sequences, around a tenth were seen once, and the ten largest hold 30% to 35%. The input for sequencing was PBMCs, taken at follow-up. These receptors originate from a female donor with early-stage non-small cell lung cancer.

This clonotype has at least ten counts. The J gene is TRBJ1-2, the V gene TRBV18; 7 bases fit TRBD1. The V gene end was trimmed by 2 bases and the J gene end by 8 bases; junction bases not matched to a gene: 8. In germline, CDR1 is KGHSH, CDR2 LQKENI. The CDR3 loop spans 14 amino acids. The CDR3 coding sequence is TGTGCCAGCTCACCATTACCGACAGGGAGGGGCTACACCTTC. Its translation: CASSPLPTGRGYTF.

This clonotype was found many times. This sequence joins TRBV4-3 and TRBJ1-5, with 8 bases that match TRBD1. Per the germline V gene, CDR1 is LGHNA and CDR2 is YSLEER. The CDR3 has 16 amino acids. The V gene end was trimmed by 0 bases and the J gene end by 4 bases; junction bases not matched to a gene: 5. The CDR3 loop is CASSQDTRTGNQPQHF. CDR3 nucleotide sequence: TGCGCCAGCAGCCAAGATACCCGGACAGGGAATCAGCCCCAGCATTTT.

This clonotype was counted many times. The chain joins TRBV20-1 to TRBJ2-2, with 13 bases lining up with TRBD2. Germline CDR1 reads DFQATT; CDR2 reads SNEGSKA (reference sequence). The V segment lost 3 bases and the J segment 6 bases; nucleotides outside the gene matches: 7. This CDR3 has 16 residues. The CDR3 region is CSASPQLAGGAGELFF. The CDR3 DNA sequence: TGCAGTGCTAGCCCTCAACTAGCGGGAGGGGCCGGGGAGCTGTTTTTT.

This clonotype was seen many times. The rearrangement uses TRBV15 and TRBJ2-1; weak D call: TRBD2 (5 bases). The germline gives CDR1 LNHNV, CDR2 YYDKDF (reference sequence). The CDR3 covers 13 residues. V was pared by 1 base and J by 7 bases, with 8 bases between. CDR3 in amino acids: CATSRARGNEQFF. CDR3 nucleotide sequence: TGTGCCACCAGCAGAGCCCGGGGTAATGAGCAGTTCTTC.

This clonotype was seen ten or more times. The J gene is TRBJ1-5, the V gene TRBV6-2 or TRBV6-3; D unclear. Between the trimmed V and J ends, which lost 0 bases and 3 bases, there was a span of 6 bases. In germline, CDR1 is MNHEY, CDR2 SVGEGT. This CDR3 contains 14 residues. The CDR3 loop is CASSYSGNNQPQHF. The DNA for the CDR3 is TGTGCCAGCAGTTACTCAGGGAACAATCAGCCCCAGCATTTT.

At least ten counts were recorded for this clonotype. The J gene is TRBJ2-7, the V gene TRBV7-9; either TRBD1 or TRBD2 may fit D (5 bases each). V lost 3 bases and J lost 3, with 9 bases in between. Per the germline V gene, CDR1 is SEHNR and CDR2 is FQNEAQ (reference sequence). CDR3 length: 13 residues. The CDR3 loop reads CASSFGDGYEQYF. CDR3 coding DNA: TGTGCCAGCAGCTTTGGGGACGGCTACGAGCAGTACTTC. The complete variable domain, with remaining parts taken from reference TRBV7-9 and TRBJ2-7, reads DTGVSQNPRHKITKRGQNVTFRCDPISEHNRLYWYRQTLGQGPEFLTYFQNEAQLEKSRLLSDRFSAERPKGSFSTLEIQRTEQGDSAMYLCASSFGDGYEQYFGPGTRLTVT.

This clonotype appeared many times. This chain connects TRBV19 to TRBJ2-2; 8 bases match TRBD1. J lost 6 bases, V lost 7 bases, and 19 bases had no gene match. This CDR3 has 18 residues. The V gene's germline CDR1 is LNHDA and CDR2 SQIVND (reference sequence). The CDR3 is CASNLLGIGTGQAGELFF. The CDR3 DNA reads TGTGCCAGTAACCTATTAGGGATCGGGACAGGTCAAGCCGGGGAGCTGTTTTTT.

This clonotype was seen repeatedly, ten times or more. At one end the junction does not follow the germline gene, possibly because of a read error. The chain uses TRBV24-1 and TRBJ2-2, with 11 nucleotides matching TRBD2. The CDR3 extends over 13 amino acids. Per germline, CDR1 KGHDR and CDR2 SFDVKD. The CDR3 coding sequence is TGTGCCACCAGTGATGCGGGACTAGCGGCCCCCGTTTTT. Its protein is CATSDAGLAAPVF.

The table lists this clonotype with many counts. The chain uses TRBV4-3 and TRBJ2-5; D not resolved. The germline V gene has CDR1 LGHNA and CDR2 YSLEER. V lost 0 bases to trimming and J lost 13 bases, with 15 bases between them. CDR3 length equals 13 residues. CDR3 region: CASSQDPVDPRYF. CDR3 in DNA: TGCGCCAGCAGCCAAGATCCTGTAGACCCCCGGTACTTC.

This clonotype has ten or more counts. V and J are TRBV27 and TRBJ2-7, with a possible D match to TRBD1 (6 bases). This CDR3 is 14 amino acids long. Germline V gene data show CDR1 as MNHEY and CDR2 as SMNVEV (reference sequence). Trimming pared 5 bases from V and 5 bases from J, leaving 16 bases between. The CDR3 sequence: CASSGQRKQNEQYF. The CDR3 nucleotides read TGTGCCAGCAGTGGACAGAGGAAACAAAACGAGCAGTACTTC.

There are many counts of this clonotype. The chain uses TRBV20-1 and TRBJ2-5; D may be TRBD1 (6 bases). The CDR3 is 13 amino acids. V was pared by 2 bases and J by 5 bases, with 12 bases between. Germline values: CDR1 DFQATT, CDR2 SNEGSKA (reference sequence). CDR3 sequence reads: CSARKDRSETQYF. Here the CDR3 DNA reads TGCAGTGCTAGAAAAGACAGGTCGGAGACCCAGTACTTC.

This clonotype was seen many times. The rearrangement links TRBV20-1 to TRBJ2-3, with 15 bases identical to TRBD2. The ends lost 6 bases at V and 0 bases at J; junction bases unmatched: 10. This CDR3 region has 18 residues. CDR1 is DFQATT and CDR2 is SNEGSKA in the germline V gene (reference sequence). DNA for the CDR3: TGCAGTGCCCTATCCGGGACTAGCGGGAGGTTAAGCACAGATACGCAGTATTTT. Protein: CSALSGTSGRLSTDTQYF.

In regard to this clonotype: A much bigger clone sits one base away, suggesting this may be a read error. The chain combines TRBV7-9 with TRBJ1-1; maybe TRBD1 (5 bases). Per the germline V gene, CDR1 is SEHNR and CDR2 is FQNEAQ (reference sequence). Between the trimmed V and J ends, which lost 5 bases and 2 bases, there was a span of 12 bases. This CDR3 is built from 14 residues. The CDR3 region is CASSRRQGNTEAFF. The CDR3 bases are TGTGCCAGCAGCCGTAGGCAGGGCAACACTGAAGCTTTCTTT.

This clonotype was seen repeatedly, ten times or more. The genes are TRBV28 and TRBJ2-4, with 10 bases identical to TRBD1. Germline V gene sequence: CDR1 MDHEN, CDR2 SYDVKM. The CDR3 totals 15 residues. The V segment lost 5 bases and the J segment 8 bases; nucleotides outside the gene matches: 9. CDR3 DNA: TGTGCCAGCAGTCCGCTCCGGGACAGGGGTGACATTCAGTACTTC. Residues: CASSPLRDRGDIQYF.

This clonotype was seen many times. The rearrangement joins TRBV7-9 to TRBJ2-7; 8 bases match TRBD2. Germline trimming cut 3 bases from V and 4 bases from J; bases unmatched to any gene: 8. Per the germline V gene, CDR1 is SEHNR and CDR2 is FQNEAQ (reference sequence). The CDR3 sequence is 15 residues long. The CDR3 nucleotides are TGTGCCAGCAGCTTGCGGACGGGAGGGCCGTACGAGCAGTACTTC. This sequence encodes CASSLRTGGPYEQYF.

This clonotype was detected ten times or more. V and J are TRBV2 and TRBJ1-5, with D maybe TRBD1 (5 bases). Trimming removed 1 base at V and 4 bases at J, with 11 bases between. The CDR3 has 15 residues. CDR1 SNHLY and CDR2 FYNNEI come from the germline V gene. The CDR3 bases are TGTGCCAGCAGTGAAGTAGGACGGGGGAATCAGCCCCAGCATTTT. This translates into CASSEVGRGNQPQHF.

This clonotype occurred many times. This chain uses TRBV10-3 with TRBJ2-1, with 10 bases lining up with TRBD1. The length of the CDR3 is 14 residues. From germline, CDR1 is ENHRY and CDR2 SYGVKD. J was trimmed by 5 bases and V by 8 bases; bases with no gene match: 6. The CDR3 coding sequence is TGTGCCATCGGGAGGACAGGGGGGGACAATGAGCAGTTCTTC. Its translation is CAIGRTGGDNEQFF.

The chain employs TRBV7-9 and TRBJ2-1; D not resolved. V was clipped by 7 bases and J by 0 bases, with 16 bases between them. This CDR3 has 16 amino acids. The germline V gene has CDR1 SEHNR and CDR2 FQNEAQ (reference sequence). CDR3 sequence reads: CASTWSPGRSYNEQFF. CDR3 coding DNA: TGTGCCAGCACCTGGAGCCCCGGTCGCTCCTACAATGAGCAGTTCTTC.

The sample holds many counts of this clonotype. The rearrangement uses TRBV28 and TRBJ2-2, with no clear D. Trimming stripped 5 bases from V and 5 bases from J, with 12 bases between. The germline V gene encodes CDR1 MDHEN and CDR2 SYDVKM. This CDR3 contains 14 residues. Here the CDR3 reads CASSAASVTGELFF. Written as DNA, the CDR3 is TGTGCCAGCAGTGCCGCTAGTGTGACCGGGGAGCTGTTTTTT. Filled out from reference TRBV28 and TRBJ2-2, the complete variable domain reads DVKVTQSSRYLVKRTGEKVFLECVQDMDHENMFWYRQDPGLGLRLIYFSYDVKMKEKGDIPEGYSVSREKKERFSLILESASTNQTSMYLCASSAASVTGELFFGEGSRLTVL.

This clonotype has a count of ten or more. The chain uses TRBV12-3 or TRBV12-4 and TRBJ2-7, with 13 bases matching TRBD2. V was pared by 2 bases and J by 6 bases, with 25 bases of the junction left unmatched. CDR3 length equals 22 residues. The CDR3 nucleotides read TGTGCCAGCAGTTTACCCCGGCCCGGACTAGCGGGAGTATCAAGGCCCTTTGGCGAGCAGTACTTC. Residues: CASSLPRPGLAGVSRPFGEQYF.

This clonotype was seen many times. The chain joins TRBV4-1 to TRBJ2-1; 7 positions match TRBD1. CDR1 and CDR2 (germline): MGHRA, YSYEKL. This CDR3 has 13 amino acids. V was clipped by 6 bases and J by 6 bases; unmatched bases: 5. DNA for the CDR3: TGCGCCAGCAGTCCTAGACAGGGCAATGAGCAGTTCTTC. Its translation: CASSPRQGNEQFF.

This clonotype was seen ten or more times. The V and J genes are TRBV24-1 and TRBJ2-1; no definite D call. With 5 bases removed from V and 8 bases from J, the gap between germline ends came to 9 bases. The CDR3 has 12 residues. Germline V lookup: CDR1 KGHDR, CDR2 SFDVKD. Written as DNA, the CDR3 is TGTGCCACCAGTGCAAGGAGTGATGAGCAGTTCTTC. The encoded protein is CATSARSDEQFF.

The V and J genes are TRBV5-1 and TRBJ2-4, with a possible D match to TRBD1 (6 bases). Germline V lookup: CDR1 SGHRS, CDR2 YFSETQ. This CDR3 spans 16 amino acids. Deletions cut 0 bases from V and 0 bases from J, with 10 bases between. DNA of the CDR3: TGCGCCAGCAGCTTGGGGACAGCCCTAGCCAAAAACATTCAGTACTTC. This codes for CASSLGTALAKNIQYF. Looking up the rest from reference TRBV5-1 and TRBJ2-4 gives the full variable domain: KAGVTQTPRYLIKTRGQQVTLSCSPISGHRSVSWYQQTPGQGLQFLFEYFSETQRNKGNFPGRFSGRQFSNSRSEMNVSTLELGDSALYLCASSLGTALAKNIQYFGAGTRLSVL.

The chain joins TRBV13 to TRBJ2-7; D is tentatively TRBD1 or TRBD2 (5 bases each). The CDR3 contains 13 residues. Germline loops: CDR1 PRHDT, CDR2 FYEKMQ (reference sequence). Trimming took 0 bases from V and 6 from J, leaving 9 bases between them. The CDR3 nucleotides are TGTGCCAGCAGCTTAGGCCGGGGCCTCGAGCAGTACGTC. Encoded protein: CASSLGRGLEQYV.

The chain carries TRBV20-1 and TRBJ2-3; TRBD2 agrees at 13 bases. This CDR3 is built from 14 residues. Germline CDR1 and CDR2: DFQATT and SNEGSKA (reference sequence). Trimming took 5 bases from V and 2 from J; bases not matched to a gene: 1. CDR3 in DNA: TGCAGTGCTGGGACTAGCGGGGCCACAGATACGCAGTATTTT. This sequence encodes CSAGTSGATDTQYF.

The sample holds one count of this clonotype. The rearrangement uses TRBV5-1 and TRBJ2-1; TRBD2 matches at 10 bases. This CDR3 is 14 amino acids long. The junction had 4 bases not matched to a gene; V was cut back by 3 bases and J by 7 bases. Looked up from germline, CDR1 is SGHRS and CDR2 is YFSETQ. In DNA, the CDR3 is TGCGCCAGCAGCTCTCGGACTAGCGGTAATGAGCAGTTCTTC. It is translated as CASSSRTSGNEQFF.

By proportion, this clonotype is medium-sized. The chain links TRBV21-1 to TRBJ1-1. TRBV21-1 is flagged as a pseudogene. CDR3 length: 12 residues. The CDR3 sequence is CASSHLNTEAFF. The CDR3 DNA reads TGTGCCAGCAGCCACCTGAACACTGAAGCTTTCTTT.